This T cell receptor beta chain was captured by sequencing in a study of blood T cell repertoires in COVID-19. The Seattle patients, enrolled during active infection, were followed longitudinally. The CDR3 runs to 14 residues. CDR1 SGHVS and CDR2 FNYEAQ come from the germline V gene. Germline trimming cut 8 bases from V and 2 bases from J; bases unmatched to any gene: 7. Assay used: immunoSEQ multiplex PCR; TCRdb lists only in-frame clones, some missing. The table has approximately 180,000 clones, more than 75% seen once. This clonotype was sampled from a person aged 70 to 85 with COVID-19, enrolled during active disease. What was sequenced was peripheral blood. V gene TRBV7-6 combines with J gene TRBJ2-7; the match to TRBD2 covers 9 bases. In nucleotides, the CDR3 is TGTGCCAGCGCGCGGGGGGGCGTGACCTACGAGCAGTACTTC. This gives the protein CASARGGVTYEQYF.